Presented here are 23 T cell receptor beta chains from one specimen sequenced in a study of T cell changes during pregnancy in multiple sclerosis. TCRdb's table, derived via immunoSEQ multiplex PCR, lists solely in-frame clones and lacks some. The sample yields fewer than 80,000 clones, approximately 93% seen once. The sample was CD4+ T cells from peripheral blood mononuclear cells, taken after pregnancy. Source of these receptors: a female donor with multiple sclerosis, enrolled in a pregnancy study.

This chain connects TRBV19 to TRBJ1-1, with 7 bases identical to TRBD1. Germline trimming cut 4 bases from V and 3 bases from J; bases unmatched to any gene: 11. Germline V CDR1 and CDR2: LNHDA, SQIVND (reference sequence). This CDR3 has 16 amino acids. CDR3: CASSKGTGVGDTEAFF. The CDR3 coding sequence is TGTGCCAGTAGTAAGGGAACAGGGGTGGGGGACACTGAAGCTTTCTTT. Filled out from reference TRBV19 and TRBJ1-1, the complete variable domain reads DGGITQSPKYLFRKEGQNVTLSCEQNLNHDAMYWYRQDPGQGLRLIYYSQIVNDFQKGDIAEGYSVSREKKESFPLTVTSAQKNPTAFYLCASSKGTGVGDTEAFFGQGTRLTVV.

Here the CDR3 DNA reads TGTGCCAGTACCGGGGGGGCTGGCTACACCTTC. It translates to CASTGGAGYTF. V gene TRBV28 combines with J gene TRBJ1-2; D is possibly TRBD1 (6 bases). The germline V and J ends were trimmed by 9 bases and 7 bases, with 12 bases remaining between them. Germline V CDR1 and CDR2: MDHEN, SYDVKM. This CDR3 is 11 amino acids long.

The chain links TRBV30 to TRBJ2-2; D is unclear. Germline-derived CDR1 and CDR2 are GTSNPN and SVGIG (reference sequence). V shed 4 bases and J shed 5 bases, with 20 bases lying between them. The CDR3 runs to 16 residues. The CDR3 here is CAWTRDALRVTGELFF. CDR3 nucleotides: TGTGCCTGGACCCGCGACGCCCTTCGGGTGACCGGGGAGCTGTTTTTT.

The chain links TRBV7-2 to TRBJ2-3, with a tentative D call TRBD1 (5 bases). V lost 7 bases and J 5 bases, leaving 16 bases between the germline ends. Germline CDR1 SGHTA, CDR2 FQGNSA. The CDR3 consists of 14 residues. The CDR3 spells CASTPRREGDTQYF. The CDR3 nucleotides read TGTGCCAGCACCCCCCGCAGGGAAGGAGATACGCAGTATTTT.

This rearrangement joins TRBV5-4 to TRBJ1-1; D unresolved. Germline CDR1 and CDR2: SGHNT and YYREEE (reference sequence). This CDR3 has 16 residues. Trimming took off 1 base at V and 2 bases at J, with 15 bases between the two ends. CDR3 nucleotides: TGTGCCAGCAGCTTGCCCCGGCGGTCAGAAAACACTGAAGCTTTCTTT. Protein product: CASSLPRRSENTEAFF. The variable domain in full, with the rest retrieved from reference TRBV5-4 and TRBJ1-1, is ETGVTQSPTHLIKTRGQQVTLRCSSQSGHNTVSWYQQALGQGPQFIFQYYREEENGRGNFPPRFSGLQFPNYSSELNVNALELDDSALYLCASSLPRRSENTEAFFGQGTRLTVV.

This chain links TRBV5-1 with TRBJ2-1, with 11 bases fitting TRBD2. After removal of 3 bases from V and 3 bases from J, the junction contained 5 bases not matched to a gene. This CDR3 region has 16 residues. Per the germline V gene, CDR1 is SGHRS and CDR2 is YFSETQ. This CDR3 reads CASSSLAGGNYNEQFF. The DNA for the CDR3 is TGCGCCAGCAGCTCTTTAGCGGGAGGGAACTACAATGAGCAGTTCTTC.

The chain employs TRBV7-9 and TRBJ2-3; TRBD2 aligns across 10 bases. The junction had 12 bases not matched to a gene; V was cut back by 5 bases and J by 4 bases. The CDR3 is 17 amino acids. Germline V gene lookup returns CDR1 SEHNR and CDR2 FQNEAQ (reference sequence). CDR3 nucleotides: TGTGCCAGCAGCCCCGGTGTTAGCGGGGGGTTTCCAGATACGCAGTATTTT. Translation gives CASSPGVSGGFPDTQYF.

This clone has only one observation. This chain uses TRBV27 with TRBJ2-6; the match to TRBD1 covers 7 bases. Trimming removed 6 bases from V and 0 bases from J; junction bases left unmatched: 11. Germline V lookup: CDR1 MNHEY, CDR2 SMNVEV (reference sequence). The CDR3 is made up of 18 amino acids. Here the CDR3 reads CASSSDGTVFSGANVLTF. In DNA, the CDR3 is TGTGCCAGCAGCTCCGATGGGACAGTGTTCTCTGGGGCCAACGTCCTGACTTTC.

The V gene is TRBV6-5, the J gene TRBJ1-2; TRBD1 might be the D (5 bases). The germline gives CDR1 MNHEY, CDR2 SVGAGI. This CDR3 is built from 14 residues. The V end lost 6 bases, the J end lost 3 bases, and 14 bases lay between the germline ends. In DNA form, the CDR3 reads TGTGCCAGCAGGATACAGGCTGGGTACTATGGCTACACCTTC. Translation: CASRIQAGYYGYTF.

The CDR3 DNA reads TGTGCCAGTAGTATAGCCTCAGGGAAGAGCTATGGCTACACCTTC. Translating gives CASSIASGKSYGYTF. V gene TRBV19 combines with J gene TRBJ1-2; D may be TRBD1 (5 bases). The germline V gene encodes CDR1 LNHDA and CDR2 SQIVND (reference sequence). The CDR3 totals 15 residues. V was pared by 1 base and J by 4 bases, with 13 bases between.

The rearrangement links TRBV2 to TRBJ2-1; TRBD2 agrees at 7 bases. Trimming at V came to 6 bases and at J to 12 bases, leaving 8 bases not matched to a gene. Germline lookup yields CDR1 SNHLY and CDR2 FYNNEI. This CDR3 comprises 12 residues. The CDR3 region has the DNA TGTGCCAGCAGGGAGGGAGGGCGAACGCAGTTCTTC. It is translated as CASREGGRTQFF.

The chain has TRBV9 and TRBJ1-1; D is unresolved. Germline V gives CDR1 SGDLS, CDR2 YYNGEE. This CDR3 region has 14 residues. V lost 3 bases and J 7 bases, leaving 16 bases between the germline ends. The CDR3 loop reads CASSGTTGIGEAFF. The CDR3 DNA reads as TGTGCCAGCAGCGGAACTACGGGGATAGGTGAAGCTTTCTTT.

V gene TRBV9 combines with J gene TRBJ2-1, with TRBD2 matching over 9 bases. With V trimmed by 0 bases and J by 6 bases, 7 bases remained unmatched. Germline loops: CDR1 SGDLS, CDR2 YYNGEE. The CDR3 is 16 residues long. In DNA, the CDR3 is TGTGCCAGCAGCGTAGGGCGGGAGGGTCAGAGCAATGAGCAGTTCTTC. It is translated as CASSVGREGQSNEQFF.

CDR3 nucleotide sequence: TGTGCCAGCAGCCACGGGCCGGGACAGAGCTCCTACGAGCAGTACTTC. It is translated as CASSHGPGQSSYEQYF. V usage is TRBV7-2 and J usage is TRBJ2-7, with TRBD1 identical over 7 bases. The junction had 10 bases not matched to a gene; V was cut back by 5 bases and J by 0 bases. The CDR3 totals 16 residues. The germline V gene encodes CDR1 SGHTA and CDR2 FQGNSA.

This chain uses TRBV7-8 with TRBJ2-7; unclear D gene. With 1 base removed from V and 3 bases from J, the gap between germline ends came to 10 bases. The germline V gene encodes CDR1 SGHVS and CDR2 FQNEAQ. The CDR3 runs 14 residues. This chain's CDR3 is CASSLGANGYEQYF. The CDR3 region has the DNA TGTGCCAGCAGCTTAGGCGCAAATGGCTACGAGCAGTACTTC.

The gene calls are TRBV9 and TRBJ2-7, with D possibly matching TRBD2 (5 bases). The CDR3 is made up of 16 amino acids. V lost 0 bases, J lost 4 bases, and 17 bases lay in between. The germline CDR1 and CDR2 sequences are SGDLS and YYNGEE. The chain's CDR3 is CASSVEAAAGTYEQYF. In DNA, the CDR3 is TGTGCCAGCAGCGTAGAAGCGGCGGCCGGAACGTACGAGCAGTACTTC.

The J gene is TRBJ2-7, the V gene TRBV7-9; the D gene is possibly TRBD1 (6 bases). CDR1 and CDR2 from the germline V gene are SEHNR and FQNEAQ (reference sequence). CDR3 length: 14 residues. The V and J ends lost 5 bases and 5 bases respectively, with 16 bases between them. CDR3 region: CASSLGQPPNEQYF. The CDR3 region has the DNA TGTGCCAGCAGCCTAGGACAGCCCCCTAACGAGCAGTACTTC.

The chain couples TRBV5-1 to TRBJ2-1, with TRBD2 matching 13 bases. Trimming cost V 0 bases and J 0 bases; bases outside gene matches: 6. The V gene's germline CDR1 is SGHRS and CDR2 YFSETQ. This CDR3 comprises 19 residues. The CDR3 DNA reads TGCGCCAGCAGCTTGGCACTAGCGGGAGGGCCGACCTCCTACAATGAGCAGTTCTTC. It yields the protein CASSLALAGGPTSYNEQFF. The full variable domain, with the rest looked up from reference TRBV5-1 and TRBJ2-1, is KAGVTQTPRYLIKTRGQQVTLSCSPISGHRSVSWYQQTPGQGLQFLFEYFSETQRNKGNFPGRFSGRQFSNSRSEMNVSTLELGDSALYLCASSLALAGGPTSYNEQFFGPGTRLTVL.

The gene calls are TRBV5-1 and TRBJ1-4; no clear D. V gave up 1 base and J gave up 4 bases, with 11 bases separating them. Germline V gene data show CDR1 as SGHRS and CDR2 as YFSETQ. The CDR3 runs to 15 residues. The DNA for the CDR3 is TGCGCCAGCAGCTTGTATGCCGGGGATAATGAAAAACTGTTTTTT. Translation gives CASSLYAGDNEKLFF.

V is TRBV18 and J is TRBJ2-1, with D tentatively TRBD2 (6 bases). The CDR3 runs to 15 residues. V was clipped by 3 bases and J by 4 bases, with 13 bases between them. Germline V gene data show CDR1 as KGHSH and CDR2 as LQKENI. CDR3 DNA sequence: TGTGCCAGCTCACCGGTTGTCGGGGGATACAATGAGCAGTTCTTC. It is translated as CASSPVVGGYNEQFF. The full variable domain, rest sourced from reference TRBV18 and TRBJ2-1, is NAGVMQNPRHLVRRRGQEARLRCSPMKGHSHVYWYRQLPEEGLKFMVYLQKENIIDESGMPKERFSAEFPKEGPSILRIQQVVRGDSAAYFCASSPVVGGYNEQFFGPGTRLTVL.

The rearrangement links TRBV10-3 to TRBJ2-5; D possibly corresponds to TRBD1 (6 bases). Trimming took 4 bases from V and 2 from J, leaving 20 bases between them. CDR1 ENHRY and CDR2 SYGVKD come from the germline V gene. This CDR3 region has 17 residues. The CDR3 here is CAISADLRQGSQETQYF. The CDR3 nucleotides are TGTGCCATCAGTGCTGACCTTCGGCAGGGGTCGCAAGAGACCCAGTACTTC.

The chain recombines TRBV10-3 with TRBJ2-3, with 7 bases identical to TRBD2. Trimming took 4 bases from V and 6 from J; bases not matched to a gene: 10. Germline loops: CDR1 ENHRY, CDR2 SYGVKD. The CDR3 is 15 residues long. CDR3 region: CAISVPGGASDTQYF. In nucleotides, the CDR3 is TGTGCCATCAGTGTACCGGGGGGTGCGTCGGATACGCAGTATTTT.

The chain uses TRBV5-1 and TRBJ1-1; 10 positions match TRBD1. Trimming took 3 bases from V and 7 from J; bases not matched to a gene: 6. The CDR3 extends over 14 amino acids. Germline CDR1 reads SGHRS; CDR2 reads YFSETQ. CDR3 loop: CASSSRDRGSEAFF. CDR3 nucleotides: TGCGCCAGCAGCTCCCGGGACAGGGGAAGTGAAGCTTTCTTT. The whole variable domain, remainder taken from reference TRBV5-1 and TRBJ1-1, is KAGVTQTPRYLIKTRGQQVTLSCSPISGHRSVSWYQQTPGQGLQFLFEYFSETQRNKGNFPGRFSGRQFSNSRSEMNVSTLELGDSALYLCASSSRDRGSEAFFGQGTRLTVV.